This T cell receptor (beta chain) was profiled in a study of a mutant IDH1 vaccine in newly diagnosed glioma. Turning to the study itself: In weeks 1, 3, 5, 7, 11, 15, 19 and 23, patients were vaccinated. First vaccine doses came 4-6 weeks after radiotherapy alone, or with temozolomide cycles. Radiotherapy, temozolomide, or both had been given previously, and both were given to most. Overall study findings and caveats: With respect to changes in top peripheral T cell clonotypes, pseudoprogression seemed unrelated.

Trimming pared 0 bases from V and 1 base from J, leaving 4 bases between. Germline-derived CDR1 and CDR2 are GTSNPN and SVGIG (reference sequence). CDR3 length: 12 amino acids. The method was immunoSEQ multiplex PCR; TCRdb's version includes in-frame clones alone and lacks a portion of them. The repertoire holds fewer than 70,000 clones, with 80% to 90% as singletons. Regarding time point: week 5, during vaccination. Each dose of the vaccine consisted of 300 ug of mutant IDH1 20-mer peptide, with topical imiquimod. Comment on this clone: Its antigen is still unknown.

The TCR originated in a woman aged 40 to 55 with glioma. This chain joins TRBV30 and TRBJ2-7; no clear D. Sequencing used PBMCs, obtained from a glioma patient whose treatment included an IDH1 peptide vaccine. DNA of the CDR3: TGTGCCTGGAGTGTAAGGTCCTACGAGCAGTACTTC. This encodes CAWSVRSYEQYF. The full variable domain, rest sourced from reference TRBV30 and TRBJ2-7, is SQTIHQWPATLVQPVGSPLSLECTVEGTSNPNLYWYRQAAGRGLQLLFYSVGIGQISSEVPQNLSASRPQDRQFILSSKKLLLSDSGFYLCAWSVRSYEQYFGPGTRLTVT.